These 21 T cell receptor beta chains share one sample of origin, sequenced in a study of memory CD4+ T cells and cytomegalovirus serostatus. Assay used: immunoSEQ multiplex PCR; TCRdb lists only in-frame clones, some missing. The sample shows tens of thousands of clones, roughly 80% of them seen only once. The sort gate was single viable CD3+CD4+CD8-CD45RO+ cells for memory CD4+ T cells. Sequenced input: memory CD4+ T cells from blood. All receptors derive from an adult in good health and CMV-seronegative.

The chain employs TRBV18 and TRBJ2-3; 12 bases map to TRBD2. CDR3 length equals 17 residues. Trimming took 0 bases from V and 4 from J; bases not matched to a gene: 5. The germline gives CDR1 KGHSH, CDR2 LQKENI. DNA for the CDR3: TGTGCCAGCTCACCACCGTCCCTAGCGGGGGGGGCAGATACGCAGTATTTT. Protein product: CASSPPSLAGGADTQYF.

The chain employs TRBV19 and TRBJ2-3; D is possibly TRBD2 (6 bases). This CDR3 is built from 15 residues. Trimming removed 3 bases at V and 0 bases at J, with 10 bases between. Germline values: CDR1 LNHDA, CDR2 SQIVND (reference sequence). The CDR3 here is CASSMEGTSTDTQYF. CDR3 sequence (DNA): TGTGCCAGTAGTATGGAGGGAACTAGCACAGATACGCAGTATTTT. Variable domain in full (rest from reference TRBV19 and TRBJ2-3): DGGITQSPKYLFRKEGQNVTLSCEQNLNHDAMYWYRQDPGQGLRLIYYSQIVNDFQKGDIAEGYSVSREKKESFPLTVTSAQKNPTAFYLCASSMEGTSTDTQYFGPGTRLTVL.

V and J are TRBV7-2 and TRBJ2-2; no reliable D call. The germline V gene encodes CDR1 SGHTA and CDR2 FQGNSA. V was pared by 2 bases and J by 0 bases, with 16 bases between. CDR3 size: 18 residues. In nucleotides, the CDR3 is TGTGCCAGCAGCTTAAAGCCCCGCCACCTCGCGAACACCGGGGAGCTGTTTTTT. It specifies CASSLKPRHLANTGELFF.

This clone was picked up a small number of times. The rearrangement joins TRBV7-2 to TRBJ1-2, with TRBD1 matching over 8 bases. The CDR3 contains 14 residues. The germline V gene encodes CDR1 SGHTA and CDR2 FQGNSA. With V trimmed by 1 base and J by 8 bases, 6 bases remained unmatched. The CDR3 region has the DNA TGTGCCAGCAGCTTAGACGGGCGGACAGGGGGCTACACCTTC. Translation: CASSLDGRTGGYTF.

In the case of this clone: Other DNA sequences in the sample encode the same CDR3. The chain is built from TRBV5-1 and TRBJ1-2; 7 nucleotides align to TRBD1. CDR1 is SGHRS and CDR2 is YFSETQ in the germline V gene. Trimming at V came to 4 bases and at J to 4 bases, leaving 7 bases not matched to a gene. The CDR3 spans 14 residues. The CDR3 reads CASSLEGTAYGYTF. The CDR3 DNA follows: TGCGCCAGCAGCCTCGAAGGGACAGCCTATGGCTACACCTTC.

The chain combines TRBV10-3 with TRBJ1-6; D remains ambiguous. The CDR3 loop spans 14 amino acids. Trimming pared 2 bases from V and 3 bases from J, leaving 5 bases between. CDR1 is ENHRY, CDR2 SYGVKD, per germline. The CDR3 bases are TGTGCCATCAGTGAGGTAAACTATAATTCACCCCTCCACTTT. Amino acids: CAISEVNYNSPLHF.

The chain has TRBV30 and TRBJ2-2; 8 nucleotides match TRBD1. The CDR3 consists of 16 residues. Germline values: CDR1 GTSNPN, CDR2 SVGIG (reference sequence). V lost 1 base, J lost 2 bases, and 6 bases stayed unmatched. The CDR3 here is CAWSGQGRFNTGELFF. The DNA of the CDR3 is TGTGCCTGGAGTGGACAGGGGAGGTTCAACACCGGGGAGCTGTTTTTT.

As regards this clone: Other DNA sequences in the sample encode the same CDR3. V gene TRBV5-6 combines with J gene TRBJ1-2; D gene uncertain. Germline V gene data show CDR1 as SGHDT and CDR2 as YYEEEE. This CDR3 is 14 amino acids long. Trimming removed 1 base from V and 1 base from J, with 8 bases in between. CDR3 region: CASSLPQSNYGYTF. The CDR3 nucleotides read TGTGCCAGCAGCTTGCCCCAGAGTAACTATGGCTACACCTTC.

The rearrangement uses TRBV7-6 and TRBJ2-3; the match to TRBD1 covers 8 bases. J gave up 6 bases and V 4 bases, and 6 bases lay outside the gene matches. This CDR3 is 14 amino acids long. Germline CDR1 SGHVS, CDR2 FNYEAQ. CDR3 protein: CASSSGGAWDTQYF. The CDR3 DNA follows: TGTGCCAGCAGCTCAGGGGGCGCGTGGGATACGCAGTATTTT.

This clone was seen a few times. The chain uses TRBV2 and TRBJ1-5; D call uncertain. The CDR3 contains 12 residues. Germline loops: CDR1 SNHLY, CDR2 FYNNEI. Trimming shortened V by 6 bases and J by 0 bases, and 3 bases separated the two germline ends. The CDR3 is CASRNSNQPQHF. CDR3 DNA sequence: TGTGCCAGCAGGAATAGCAATCAGCCCCAGCATTTT.

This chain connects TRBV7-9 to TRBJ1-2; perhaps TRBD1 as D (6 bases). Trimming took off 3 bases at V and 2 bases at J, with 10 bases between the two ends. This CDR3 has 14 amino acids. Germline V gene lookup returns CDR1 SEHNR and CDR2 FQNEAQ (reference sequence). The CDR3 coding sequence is TGTGCCAGCAGCTTTCGGGGGGCCAACTATGGCTACACCTTC. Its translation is CASSFRGANYGYTF.

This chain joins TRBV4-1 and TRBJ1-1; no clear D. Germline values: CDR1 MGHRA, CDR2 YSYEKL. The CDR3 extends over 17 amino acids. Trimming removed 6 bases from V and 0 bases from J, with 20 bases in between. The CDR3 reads CASSKGGEWEMNTEAFF. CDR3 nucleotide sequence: TGCGCCAGCAGTAAAGGTGGGGAATGGGAAATGAACACTGAAGCTTTCTTT.

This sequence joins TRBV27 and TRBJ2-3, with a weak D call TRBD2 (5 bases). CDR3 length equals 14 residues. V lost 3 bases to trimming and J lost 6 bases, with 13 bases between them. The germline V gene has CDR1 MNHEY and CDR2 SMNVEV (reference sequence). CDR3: CASSLVAPSDTQYF. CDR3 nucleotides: TGTGCCAGCAGTTTGGTTGCCCCTAGCGATACGCAGTATTTT.

CDR3 in amino acids: CASSLARGSGNQPQHF. For the CDR3, the DNA is TGTGCCAGCAGCTTAGCTCGGGGTTCGGGCAATCAGCCCCAGCATTTT. The rearrangement uses TRBV7-2 and TRBJ1-5; D not certain. Germline CDR1 and CDR2: SGHTA and FQGNSA. This CDR3 is built from 16 residues. V lost 0 bases, J lost 2 bases, and 11 bases lay in between.

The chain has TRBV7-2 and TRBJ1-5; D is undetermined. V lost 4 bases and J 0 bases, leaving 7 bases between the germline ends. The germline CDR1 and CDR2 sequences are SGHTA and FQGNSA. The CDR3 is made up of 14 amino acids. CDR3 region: CASSSYYSNQPQHF. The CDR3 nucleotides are TGTGCCAGCAGCTCATACTATAGCAATCAGCCCCAGCATTTT. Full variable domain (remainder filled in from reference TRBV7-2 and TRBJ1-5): GAGVSQSPSNKVTEKGKDVELRCDPISGHTALYWYRQSLGQGLEFLIYFQGNSAPDKSGLPSDRFSAERTGGSVSTLTIQRTQQEDSAVYLCASSSYYSNQPQHFGDGTRLSIL.

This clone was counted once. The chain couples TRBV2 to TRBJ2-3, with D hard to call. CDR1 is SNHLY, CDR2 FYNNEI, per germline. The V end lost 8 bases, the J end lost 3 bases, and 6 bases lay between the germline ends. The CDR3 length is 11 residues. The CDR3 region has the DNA TGTGCCAGCCTAGTAACAGATACGCAGTATTTT. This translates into CASLVTDTQYF.

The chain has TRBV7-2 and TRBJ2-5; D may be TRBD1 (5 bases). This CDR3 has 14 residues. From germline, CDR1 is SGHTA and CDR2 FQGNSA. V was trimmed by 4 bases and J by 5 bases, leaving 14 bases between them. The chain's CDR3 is CASSSVAGLETQYF. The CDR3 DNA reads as TGTGCCAGCAGCTCAGTGGCAGGGTTGGAGACCCAGTACTTC.

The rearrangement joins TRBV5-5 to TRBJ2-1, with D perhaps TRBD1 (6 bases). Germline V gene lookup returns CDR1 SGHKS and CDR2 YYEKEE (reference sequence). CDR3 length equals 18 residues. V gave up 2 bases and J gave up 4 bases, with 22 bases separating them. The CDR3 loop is CASSFVFNRVMNYNEQFF. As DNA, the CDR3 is TGTGCCAGCAGCTTTGTTTTCAACAGGGTAATGAATTACAATGAGCAGTTCTTC. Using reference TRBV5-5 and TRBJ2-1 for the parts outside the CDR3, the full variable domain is DAGVTQSPTHLIKTRGQQVTLRCSPISGHKSVSWYQQVLGQGPQFIFQYYEKEERGRGNFPDRFSARQFPNYSSELNVNALLLGDSALYLCASSFVFNRVMNYNEQFFGPGTRLTVL.

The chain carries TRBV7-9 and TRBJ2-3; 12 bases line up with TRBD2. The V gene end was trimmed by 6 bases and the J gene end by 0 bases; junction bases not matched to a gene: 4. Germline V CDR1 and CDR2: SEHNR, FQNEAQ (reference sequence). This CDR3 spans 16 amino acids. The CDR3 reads CASSPTSGGSTDTQYF. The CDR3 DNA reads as TGTGCCAGCAGTCCAACTAGCGGGGGGAGCACAGATACGCAGTATTTT.

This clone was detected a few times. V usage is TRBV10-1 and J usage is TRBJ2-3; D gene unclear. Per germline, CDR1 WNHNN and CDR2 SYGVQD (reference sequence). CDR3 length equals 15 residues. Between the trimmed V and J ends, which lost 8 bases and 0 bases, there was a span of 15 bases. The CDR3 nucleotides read TGCGCCAGCCCCCGGGCCCGCCAAAGCACAGATACGCAGTATTTT. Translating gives CASPRARQSTDTQYF.

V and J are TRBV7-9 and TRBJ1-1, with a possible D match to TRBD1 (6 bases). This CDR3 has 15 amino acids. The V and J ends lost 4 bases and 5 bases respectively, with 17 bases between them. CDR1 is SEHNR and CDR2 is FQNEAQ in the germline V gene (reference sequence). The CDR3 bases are TGTGCCAGCAGCTCCTGGAGAGGGGGAGAGACTGAAGCTTTCTTT. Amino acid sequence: CASSSWRGGETEAFF. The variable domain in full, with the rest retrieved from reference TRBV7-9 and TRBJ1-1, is DTGVSQNPRHKITKRGQNVTFRCDPISEHNRLYWYRQTLGQGPEFLTYFQNEAQLEKSRLLSDRFSAERPKGSFSTLEIQRTEQGDSAMYLCASSSWRGGETEAFFGQGTRLTVV.